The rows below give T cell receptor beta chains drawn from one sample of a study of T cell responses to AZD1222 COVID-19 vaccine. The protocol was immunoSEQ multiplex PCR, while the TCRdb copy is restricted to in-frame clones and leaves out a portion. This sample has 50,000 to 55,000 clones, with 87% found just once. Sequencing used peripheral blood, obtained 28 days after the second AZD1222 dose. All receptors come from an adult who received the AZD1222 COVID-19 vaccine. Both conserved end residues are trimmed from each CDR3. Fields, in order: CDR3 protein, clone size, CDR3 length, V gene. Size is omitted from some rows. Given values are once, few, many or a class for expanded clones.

ASSSGTGYIHGYT | once | 13 | TRBV6-5
ASSEASPGDTQY | NA | 12 | TRBV6-1
ASSLAGVEETQY | NA | 12 | TRBV19
SVEDLGGISYNEQF | NA | 14 | TRBV29-1
ASSWGQDHYGYT | NA | 12 | TRBV5-1
ASSQVGSGRGYEQY | NA | 14 | TRBV3-1/TRBV3-2
ASSLGGGSQPQH | NA | 12 | TRBV27
ASSRGGRSPLH | once | 11 | TRBV7-6
ASSPRLAGNEQF | NA | 12 | TRBV3-1/TRBV3-2
ASSQVRGIWGETQY | NA | 14 | TRBV14
ASRSPGQGRDGYT | NA | 13 | TRBV28
ASSLEWNTEAF | NA | 11 | TRBV11-2
ASSETRGEIRNEQF | NA | 14 | TRBV28
SVRREGKADTQY | NA | 12 | TRBV29-1
ASSQVSPSGGGDTQY | few | 15 | TRBV14
ASRGSGVNSPLH | NA | 12 | TRBV2
ASSQGGGITEAF | NA | 12 | TRBV3-1/TRBV3-2
AAQGAGEQY | NA | 9 | TRBV10-3
ASSYSVGAGSGEQY | NA | 14 | TRBV6-6
ASSSPPQGADGYT | NA | 13 | TRBV28
ASSQDMGANGYT | NA | 12 | TRBV3-1/TRBV3-2
ASSQGLEQY | NA | 9 | TRBV3-1/TRBV3-2
SARDRFYEQY | NA | 10 | TRBV29-1
ASSRDPTGHGYT | NA | 12 | TRBV18
ASSEGQGRDYGELF | NA | 14 | TRBV2
ASGTGQSYNEQF | once | 12 | TRBV5-1
ASTTGDRVTGANVLT | NA | 15 | TRBV2
ASSLGGIQETQY | NA | 12 | TRBV5-1
ASSYSETQY | NA | 9 | TRBV6-6
ASSGRETQY | few | 9 | TRBV2
ASRTGGVNTEAF | NA | 12 | TRBV28
ASSLRDTTEAF | NA | 11 | TRBV7-9
ASSPGPGGGDNEQF | NA | 14 | TRBV11-2
ASIAAGLETQY | NA | 11 | TRBV28
ASRPGQASSYEQY | NA | 13 | TRBV2
ASSQTRYNEQF | NA | 11 | TRBV7-3
ASSLASAGGGYT | once | 12 | TRBV5-6
AIKSTGEGTEAF | NA | 12 | TRBV10-3
ASSLEVMNTEAF | NA | 12 | TRBV5-1
AIRAGGTETQY | NA | 11 | TRBV10-3
ASSLQIRDEQF | NA | 11 | TRBV5-1
AWTQSRAEAF | NA | 10 | TRBV30
ASSRRGGETQY | once | 11 | TRBV2
ASSQDPSNQPQH | NA | 12 | TRBV3-1/TRBV3-2
ASSVTSSYNEQF | NA | 12 | TRBV19
ASSESIRNTEAF | NA | 12 | TRBV10-2
ASSIGGTGTYEQY | NA | 13 | TRBV19
ASSFRGAEQF | NA | 10 | TRBV28
ASSPGLRRDYEQY | once | 13 | TRBV7-2
ASSIRTNTEAF | NA | 11 | TRBV19
ASSTRYNEQF | NA | 10 | TRBV4-2
SASYTDTQY | NA | 9 | TRBV20-1
AWSRPTDSGNTIY | once | 13 | TRBV30
ASTLTPGIYGYT | NA | 12 | TRBV21-1
ATVRQGTDTQY | NA | 11 | TRBV18
ASSPRHLLATNEKLF | NA | 15 | TRBV28
ATSDPQGLRNTEAF | NA | 14 | TRBV24-1
ASSKPGGGAGNTIY | NA | 14 | TRBV19